This T cell receptor beta chain came from a study of blood T cell repertoires in COVID-19. Study details: Sites in the United States, Italy and Spain provided acute and convalescent COVID-19 samples. Nucleic acid was either cDNA or gDNA, and it came from T cells, B-cell-depleted T cells, or PBMCs.

CDR1 is SGHTA, CDR2 FQGNSA, per germline. The CDR3 length is 15 residues. J lost 3 bases, V lost 5 bases, and 6 bases had no gene match. Authors' analysis steps: Nucleated cell counts were estimated from reference gene primer amplification. Sequenced by immunoSEQ multiplex PCR; TCRdb stores in-frame clones only, minus some. V and J calls and clone size are those listed in that table; D and trimming were worked out from the DNA. The sample records fewer than 200,000 clones, 89% being singletons. The source material was peripheral blood. The chain has TRBV7-2 and TRBJ2-3; 9 bases map to TRBD1. The TCR originated in a man younger than 35 who had recovered from COVID-19. CDR3 residues: CASSHRDRVTDTQYF. For the CDR3, the DNA is TGTGCCAGCAGCCACCGGGACAGGGTGACAGATACGCAGTATTTT. Variable domain in full (rest from reference TRBV7-2 and TRBJ2-3): GAGVSQSPSNKVTEKGKDVELRCDPISGHTALYWYRQSLGQGLEFLIYFQGNSAPDKSGLPSDRFSAERTGGSVSTLTIQRTQQEDSAVYLCASSHRDRVTDTQYFGPGTRLTVL.